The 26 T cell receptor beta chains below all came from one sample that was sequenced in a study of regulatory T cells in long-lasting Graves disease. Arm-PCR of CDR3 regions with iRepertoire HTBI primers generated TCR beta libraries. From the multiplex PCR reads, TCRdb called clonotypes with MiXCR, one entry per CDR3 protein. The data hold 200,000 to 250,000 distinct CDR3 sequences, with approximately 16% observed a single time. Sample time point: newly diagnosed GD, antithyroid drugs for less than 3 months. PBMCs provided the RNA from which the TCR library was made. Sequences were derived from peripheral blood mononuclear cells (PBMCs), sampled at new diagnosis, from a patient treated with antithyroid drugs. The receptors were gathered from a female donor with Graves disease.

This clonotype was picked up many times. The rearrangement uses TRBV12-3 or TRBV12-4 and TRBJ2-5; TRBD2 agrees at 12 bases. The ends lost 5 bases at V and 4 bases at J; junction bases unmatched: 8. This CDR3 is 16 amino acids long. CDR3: CASSLASGRGVETQYF. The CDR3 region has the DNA TGTGCCAGCAGTCTCGCTAGCGGGAGGGGGGTAGAGACCCAGTACTTC.

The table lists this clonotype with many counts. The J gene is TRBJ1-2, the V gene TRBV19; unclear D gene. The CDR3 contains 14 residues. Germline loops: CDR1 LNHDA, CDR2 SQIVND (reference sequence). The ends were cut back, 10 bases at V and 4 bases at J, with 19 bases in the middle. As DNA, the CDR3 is TGTGCCATTCAGCCCGGGCAGGATCTCTATGGCTACACCTTC. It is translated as CAIQPGQDLYGYTF.

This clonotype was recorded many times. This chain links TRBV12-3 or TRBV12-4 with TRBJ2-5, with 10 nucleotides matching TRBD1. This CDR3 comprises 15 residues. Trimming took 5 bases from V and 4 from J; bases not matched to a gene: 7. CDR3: CASSGRTGGRETQYF. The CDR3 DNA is TGTGCCAGCAGTGGAAGGACAGGGGGGAGAGAGACCCAGTACTTC.

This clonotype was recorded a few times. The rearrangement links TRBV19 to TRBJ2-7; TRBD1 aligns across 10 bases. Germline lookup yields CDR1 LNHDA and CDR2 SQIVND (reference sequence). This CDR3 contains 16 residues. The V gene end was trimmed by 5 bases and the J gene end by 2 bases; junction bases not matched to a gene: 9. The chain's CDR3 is CASSPGPGQGTYEQYF. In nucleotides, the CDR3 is TGTGCCAGTAGTCCAGGACCGGGACAGGGGACCTACGAGCAGTACTTC. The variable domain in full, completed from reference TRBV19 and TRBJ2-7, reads DGGITQSPKYLFRKEGQNVTLSCEQNLNHDAMYWYRQDPGQGLRLIYYSQIVNDFQKGDIAEGYSVSREKKESFPLTVTSAQKNPTAFYLCASSPGPGQGTYEQYFGPGTRLTVT.

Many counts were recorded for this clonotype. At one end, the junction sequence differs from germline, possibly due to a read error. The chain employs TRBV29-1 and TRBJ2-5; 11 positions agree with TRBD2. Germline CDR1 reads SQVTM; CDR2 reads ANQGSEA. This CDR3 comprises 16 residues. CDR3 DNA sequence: TGCAGCGGGGTACTTGGGACTAGCGGACCCCAAGCGACCCAGTACTTC. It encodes CSGVLGTSGPQATQYF.

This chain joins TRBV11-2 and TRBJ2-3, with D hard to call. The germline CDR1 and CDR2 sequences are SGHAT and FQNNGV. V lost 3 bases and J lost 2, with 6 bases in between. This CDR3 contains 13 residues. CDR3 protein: CASSLRFTDTQYF. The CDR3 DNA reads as TGTGCCAGCAGCTTGAGATTCACAGATACGCAGTATTTT.

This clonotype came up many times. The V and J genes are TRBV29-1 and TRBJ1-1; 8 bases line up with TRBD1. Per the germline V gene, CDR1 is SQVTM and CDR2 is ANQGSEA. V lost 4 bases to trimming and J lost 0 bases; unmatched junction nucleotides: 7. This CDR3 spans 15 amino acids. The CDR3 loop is CSVVAQGAMNTEAFF. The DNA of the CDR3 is TGCAGCGTTGTAGCGCAGGGGGCCATGAACACTGAAGCTTTCTTT.

The CDR3 region has the DNA TGTGCCAGCAGTTTAGGGCTCTCCTATGGCTACACCTTC. It specifies CASSLGLSYGYTF. The genes are TRBV12-3 or TRBV12-4 and TRBJ1-2; D gene uncertain. This CDR3 region has 13 residues. Trimming removed 1 base from V and 4 bases from J, with 7 bases in between.

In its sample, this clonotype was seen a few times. This CDR3 is CASSSQSTGVGNEQYF. Written as DNA, the CDR3 is TGCGCCAGCAGCTCCCAATCGACAGGGGTCGGGAACGAGCAGTACTTC. This sequence joins TRBV5-1 and TRBJ2-7; 8 bases map to TRBD1. CDR1 and CDR2 (germline): SGHRS, YFSETQ. V lost 3 bases, J lost 5 bases, and 13 bases stayed unmatched. This CDR3 is built from 16 residues.

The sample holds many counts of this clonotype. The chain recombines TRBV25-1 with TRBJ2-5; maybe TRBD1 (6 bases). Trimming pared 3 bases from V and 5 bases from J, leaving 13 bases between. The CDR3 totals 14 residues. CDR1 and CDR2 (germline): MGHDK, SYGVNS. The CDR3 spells CASSDRGEGETQYF. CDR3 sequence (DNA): TGTGCCAGCAGTGACAGGGGCGAGGGGGAGACCCAGTACTTC.

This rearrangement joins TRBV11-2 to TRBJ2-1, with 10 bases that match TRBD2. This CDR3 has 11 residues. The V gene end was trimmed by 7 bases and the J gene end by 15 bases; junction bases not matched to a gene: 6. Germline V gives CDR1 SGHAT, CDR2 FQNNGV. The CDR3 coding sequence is TGTGCCAGCAACGAAGCGGGAGGGATGTTCTTC. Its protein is CASNEAGGMFF.

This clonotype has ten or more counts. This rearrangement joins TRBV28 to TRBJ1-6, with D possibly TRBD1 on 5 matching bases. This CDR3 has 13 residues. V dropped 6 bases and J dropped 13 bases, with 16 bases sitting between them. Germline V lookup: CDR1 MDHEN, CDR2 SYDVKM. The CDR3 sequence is CASRQGRGFPLHF. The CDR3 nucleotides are TGTGCCAGCAGGCAGGGACGGGGGTTCCCCCTCCACTTT.

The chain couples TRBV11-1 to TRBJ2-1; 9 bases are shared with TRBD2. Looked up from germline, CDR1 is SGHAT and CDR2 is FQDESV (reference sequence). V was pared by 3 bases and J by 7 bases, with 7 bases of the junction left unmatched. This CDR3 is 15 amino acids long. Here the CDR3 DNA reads TGTGCCAGCAGCTTTGGGGGCCTAGCGGGGAATGAGCAGTTCTTC. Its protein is CASSFGGLAGNEQFF.

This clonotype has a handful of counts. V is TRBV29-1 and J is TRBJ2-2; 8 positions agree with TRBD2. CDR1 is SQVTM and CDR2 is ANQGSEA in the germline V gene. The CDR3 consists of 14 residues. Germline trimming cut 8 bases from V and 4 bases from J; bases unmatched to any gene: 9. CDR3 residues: CSTSGEVITGELFF. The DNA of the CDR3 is TGCAGCACTAGCGGAGAGGTGATCACCGGGGAGCTGTTTTTT.

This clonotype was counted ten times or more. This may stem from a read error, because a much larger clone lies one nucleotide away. CDR3 sequence (DNA): TGTGCCAGCAGTGTCGATGGGGCGGAAGAAAAACTGTTTTTT. Translating it yields CASSVDGAEEKLFF. V usage is TRBV2 and J usage is TRBJ1-4; weak D call: TRBD1 (5 bases). Germline V gives CDR1 SNHLY, CDR2 FYNNEI. This CDR3 is 14 amino acids long. V was pared by 4 bases and J by 8 bases, with 14 bases between.

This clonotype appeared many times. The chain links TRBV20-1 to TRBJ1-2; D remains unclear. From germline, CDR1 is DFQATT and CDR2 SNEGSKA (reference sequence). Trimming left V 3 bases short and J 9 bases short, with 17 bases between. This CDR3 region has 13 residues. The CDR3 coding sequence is TGCAGTGCTAGGGAAGACCTCGATATACGCTACACCTTC. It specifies CSAREDLDIRYTF.

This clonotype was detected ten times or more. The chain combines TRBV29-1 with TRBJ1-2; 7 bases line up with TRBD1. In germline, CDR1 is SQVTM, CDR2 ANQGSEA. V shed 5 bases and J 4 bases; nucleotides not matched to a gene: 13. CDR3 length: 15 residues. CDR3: CSVPFKGGALYGYTF. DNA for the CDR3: TGCAGCGTTCCCTTTAAAGGGGGCGCACTCTATGGCTACACCTTC.

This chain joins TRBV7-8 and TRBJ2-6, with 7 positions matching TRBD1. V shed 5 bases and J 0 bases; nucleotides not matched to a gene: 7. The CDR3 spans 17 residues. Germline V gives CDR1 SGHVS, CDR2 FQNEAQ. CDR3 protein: CASSPRTGSSGANVLTF. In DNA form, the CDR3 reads TGTGCCAGCAGCCCCCGGACAGGAAGCTCTGGGGCCAACGTCCTGACTTTC.

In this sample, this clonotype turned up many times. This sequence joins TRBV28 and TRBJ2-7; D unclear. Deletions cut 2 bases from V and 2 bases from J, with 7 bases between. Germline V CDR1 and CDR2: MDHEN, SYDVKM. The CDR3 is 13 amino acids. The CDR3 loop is CASSLPGTYEQYF. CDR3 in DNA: TGTGCCAGCAGTTTACCCGGAACCTACGAGCAGTACTTC.

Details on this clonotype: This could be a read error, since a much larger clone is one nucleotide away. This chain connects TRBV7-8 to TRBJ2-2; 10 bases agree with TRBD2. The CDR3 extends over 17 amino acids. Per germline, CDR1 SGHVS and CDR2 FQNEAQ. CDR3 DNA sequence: TGTGCCAGCACCCTATCTGGACTAGCGGCGAACACCGGGGGGCTGTTTTTT. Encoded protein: CASTLSGLAANTGGLFF.

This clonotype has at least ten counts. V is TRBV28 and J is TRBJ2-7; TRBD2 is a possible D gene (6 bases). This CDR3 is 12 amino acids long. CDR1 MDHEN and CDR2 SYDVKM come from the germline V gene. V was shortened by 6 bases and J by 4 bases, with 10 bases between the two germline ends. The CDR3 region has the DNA TGTGCCAGCAGCCTCCGGGGGTACGAGCAGTACTTC. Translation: CASSLRGYEQYF.

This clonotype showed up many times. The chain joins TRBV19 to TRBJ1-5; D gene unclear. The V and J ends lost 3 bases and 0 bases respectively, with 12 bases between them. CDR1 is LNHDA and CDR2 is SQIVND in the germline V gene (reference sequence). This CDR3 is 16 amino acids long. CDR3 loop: CASSIERPYSNQPQHF. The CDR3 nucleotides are TGTGCCAGTAGTATCGAGAGGCCTTATAGCAATCAGCCCCAGCATTTT.

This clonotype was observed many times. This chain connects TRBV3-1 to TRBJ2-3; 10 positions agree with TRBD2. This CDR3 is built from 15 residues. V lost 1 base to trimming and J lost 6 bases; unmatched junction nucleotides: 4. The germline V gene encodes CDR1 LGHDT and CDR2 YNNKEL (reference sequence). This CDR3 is CASSQGLAGADTQYF. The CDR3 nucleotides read TGTGCCAGCAGCCAAGGCCTAGCGGGGGCCGATACGCAGTATTTT.

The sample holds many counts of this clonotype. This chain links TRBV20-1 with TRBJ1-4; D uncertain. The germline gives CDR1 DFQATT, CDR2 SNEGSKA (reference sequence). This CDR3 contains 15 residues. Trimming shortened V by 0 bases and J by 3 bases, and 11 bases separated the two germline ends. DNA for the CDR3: TGCAGTGCTAGAGATGAATTCCGTTCTAATGAAAAACTGTTTTTT. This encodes CSARDEFRSNEKLFF.

The CDR3, as DNA: TGCGCCAGCAGCAAAAATGGCAATCAGCCCCAGCATTTT. It yields the protein CASSKNGNQPQHF. V usage is TRBV5-1 and J usage is TRBJ1-5, with D uncertain. The CDR3 loop spans 13 amino acids. V was pared by 4 bases and J by 2 bases, with 7 bases between. Germline V CDR1 and CDR2: SGHRS, YFSETQ.

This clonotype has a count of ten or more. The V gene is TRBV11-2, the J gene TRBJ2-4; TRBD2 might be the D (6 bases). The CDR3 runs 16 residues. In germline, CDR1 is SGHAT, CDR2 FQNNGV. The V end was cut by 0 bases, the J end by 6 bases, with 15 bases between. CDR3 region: CASSLEWVGSSNIQYF. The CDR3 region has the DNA TGTGCCAGCAGCTTAGAGTGGGTCGGGAGCTCAAACATTCAGTACTTC.